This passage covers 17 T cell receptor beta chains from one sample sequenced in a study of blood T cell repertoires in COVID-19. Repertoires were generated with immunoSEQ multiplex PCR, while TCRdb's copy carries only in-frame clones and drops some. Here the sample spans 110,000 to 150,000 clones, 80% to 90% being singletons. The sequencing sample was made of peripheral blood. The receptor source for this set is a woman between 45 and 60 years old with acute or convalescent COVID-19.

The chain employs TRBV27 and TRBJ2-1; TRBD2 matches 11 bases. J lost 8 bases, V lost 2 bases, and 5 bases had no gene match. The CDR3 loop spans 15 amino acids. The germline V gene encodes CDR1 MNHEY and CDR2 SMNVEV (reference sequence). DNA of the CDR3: TGTGCCAGCAGTTTAGTCCTAGCGGGAGGCGATGAGCAGTTCTTC. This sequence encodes CASSLVLAGGDEQFF.

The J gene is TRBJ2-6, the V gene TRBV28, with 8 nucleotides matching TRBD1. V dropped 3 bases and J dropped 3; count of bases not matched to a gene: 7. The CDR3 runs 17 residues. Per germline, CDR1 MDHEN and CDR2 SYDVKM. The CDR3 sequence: CASSFGTGSIGANVLTF. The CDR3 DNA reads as TGTGCCAGCAGTTTCGGGACAGGCTCAATTGGGGCCAACGTCCTGACTTTC.

CDR3 in amino acids: CASSLAGSPSYNEQFF. CDR3 DNA sequence: TGCGCCAGCAGCTTGGCTGGTAGCCCCTCCTACAATGAGCAGTTCTTC. The rearrangement links TRBV5-1 to TRBJ2-1; D not certain. The CDR3 is 16 residues long. Trimming removed 0 bases at V and 0 bases at J, with 10 bases between. Germline CDR1 is SGHRS and CDR2 is YFSETQ.

Here the CDR3 DNA reads TGTGCCAGTACCCGGTCACAGGGGACCGGGGGAGGTGAAGCTTTCTTT. Amino acid sequence: CASTRSQGTGGGEAFF. J is TRBJ1-1 and V is TRBV19; 7 bases align to TRBD1. The CDR3 covers 16 residues. CDR1 is LNHDA, CDR2 SQIVND, per germline (reference sequence). V dropped 7 bases and J dropped 7; count of bases not matched to a gene: 18. Complete variable domain (other parts from reference TRBV19 and TRBJ1-1): DGGITQSPKYLFRKEGQNVTLSCEQNLNHDAMYWYRQDPGQGLRLIYYSQIVNDFQKGDIAEGYSVSREKKESFPLTVTSAQKNPTAFYLCASTRSQGTGGGEAFFGQGTRLTVV.

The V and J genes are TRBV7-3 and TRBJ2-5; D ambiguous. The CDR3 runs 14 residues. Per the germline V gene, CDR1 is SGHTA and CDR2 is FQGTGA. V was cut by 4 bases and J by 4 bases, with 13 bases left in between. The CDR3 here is CASSSDSSGETQYF. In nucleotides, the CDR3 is TGTGCCAGCAGCTCCGACTCCTCTGGAGAGACCCAGTACTTC.

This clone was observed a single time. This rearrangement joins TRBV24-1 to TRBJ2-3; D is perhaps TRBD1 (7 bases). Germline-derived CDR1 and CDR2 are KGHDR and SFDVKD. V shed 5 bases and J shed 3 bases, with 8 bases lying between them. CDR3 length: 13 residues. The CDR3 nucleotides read TGTGCCACCAGTGCAGGGGGGACAGATACGCAGTATTTT. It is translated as CATSAGGTDTQYF.

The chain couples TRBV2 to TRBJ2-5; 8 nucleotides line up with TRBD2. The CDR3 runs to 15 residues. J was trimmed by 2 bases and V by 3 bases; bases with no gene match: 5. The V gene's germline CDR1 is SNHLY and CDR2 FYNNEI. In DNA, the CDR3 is TGTGCCAGCAGTGAGCCGGGGGGGCGGCAAGAGACCCAGTACTTC. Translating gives CASSEPGGRQETQYF.

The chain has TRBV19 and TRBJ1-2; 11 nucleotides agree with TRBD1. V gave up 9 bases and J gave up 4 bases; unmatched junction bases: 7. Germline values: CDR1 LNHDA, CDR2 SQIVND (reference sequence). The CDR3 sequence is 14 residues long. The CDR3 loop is CASTSGQGAYGYTF. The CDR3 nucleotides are TGTGCCAGCACTTCCGGACAGGGGGCCTATGGCTACACCTTC.

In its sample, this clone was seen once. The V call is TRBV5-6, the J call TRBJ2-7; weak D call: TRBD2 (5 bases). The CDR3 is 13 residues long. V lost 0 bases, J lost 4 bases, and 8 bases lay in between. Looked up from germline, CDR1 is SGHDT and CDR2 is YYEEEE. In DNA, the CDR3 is TGTGCCAGCAGCTTGGTTGGGGAGTACGAGCAGTACTTC. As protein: CASSLVGEYEQYF. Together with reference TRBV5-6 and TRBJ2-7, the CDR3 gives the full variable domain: DAGVTQSPTHLIKTRGQQVTLRCSPKSGHDTVSWYQQALGQGPQFIFQYYEEEERQRGNFPDRFSGHQFPNYSSELNVNALLLGDSALYLCASSLVGEYEQYFGPGTRLTVT.

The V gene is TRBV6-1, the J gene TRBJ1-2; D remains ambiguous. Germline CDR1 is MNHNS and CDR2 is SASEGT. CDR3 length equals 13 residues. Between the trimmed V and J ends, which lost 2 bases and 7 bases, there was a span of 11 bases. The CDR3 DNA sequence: TGTGCCAGCAGTGAACGGGGTTCGGGTGGCTACACCTTC. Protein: CASSERGSGGYTF.

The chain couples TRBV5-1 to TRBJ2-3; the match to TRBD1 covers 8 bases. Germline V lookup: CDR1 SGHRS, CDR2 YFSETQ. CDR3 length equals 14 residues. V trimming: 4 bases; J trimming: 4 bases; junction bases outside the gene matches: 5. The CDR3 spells CASSRQGAADTQYF. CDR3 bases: TGCGCCAGCAGCAGGCAGGGGGCTGCAGATACGCAGTATTTT.

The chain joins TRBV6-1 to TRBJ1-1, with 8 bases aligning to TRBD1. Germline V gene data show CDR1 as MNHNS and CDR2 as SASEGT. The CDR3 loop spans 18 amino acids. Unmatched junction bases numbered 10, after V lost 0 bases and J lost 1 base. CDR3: CASSEALLYGTGNTEAFF. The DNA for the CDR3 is TGTGCCAGCAGTGAAGCGCTTCTTTACGGGACAGGGAACACTGAAGCTTTCTTT.

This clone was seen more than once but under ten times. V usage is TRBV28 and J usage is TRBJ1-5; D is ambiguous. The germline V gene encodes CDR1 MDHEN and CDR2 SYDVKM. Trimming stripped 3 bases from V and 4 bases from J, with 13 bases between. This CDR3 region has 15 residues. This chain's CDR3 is CASSFPPLLNQPQHF. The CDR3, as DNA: TGTGCCAGCAGTTTTCCGCCCTTACTTAATCAGCCCCAGCATTTT.

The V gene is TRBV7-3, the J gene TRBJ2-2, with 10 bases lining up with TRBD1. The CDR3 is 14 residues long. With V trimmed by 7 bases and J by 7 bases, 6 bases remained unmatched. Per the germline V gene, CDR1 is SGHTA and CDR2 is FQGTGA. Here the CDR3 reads CASTRQGAVGELFF. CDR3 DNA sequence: TGTGCCAGCACCCGACAGGGGGCGGTCGGGGAGCTGTTTTTT.

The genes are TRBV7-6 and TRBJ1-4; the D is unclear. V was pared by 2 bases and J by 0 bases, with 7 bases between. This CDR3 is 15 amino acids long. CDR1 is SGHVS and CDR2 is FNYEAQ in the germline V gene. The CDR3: CASSLMSSTNEKLFF. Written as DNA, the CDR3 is TGTGCCAGCAGCTTAATGTCGTCAACTAATGAAAAACTGTTTTTT.

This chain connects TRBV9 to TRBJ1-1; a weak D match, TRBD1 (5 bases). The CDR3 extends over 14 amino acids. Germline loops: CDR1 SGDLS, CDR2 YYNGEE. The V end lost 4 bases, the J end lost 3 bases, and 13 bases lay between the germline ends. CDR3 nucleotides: TGTGCCAGCAGCATTTGGGGGGGAGACACTGAAGCTTTCTTT. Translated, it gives CASSIWGGDTEAFF.

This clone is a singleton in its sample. The CDR3 DNA follows: TGTGCCAGCAGCCTAGGGTACGGGGTGGGGGCCAACTATGGCTACACCTTC. Its protein is CASSLGYGVGANYGYTF. This sequence joins TRBV27 and TRBJ1-2, with a possible D match to TRBD1 (6 bases). CDR3 length equals 17 residues. V was shortened by 6 bases and J by 2 bases, with 22 bases between the two germline ends. In germline, CDR1 is MNHEY, CDR2 SMNVEV (reference sequence).